The clone carrying this TCR beta chain has ten or more counts. Its antigen is unidentified. Libraries of TCR beta came from iRepertoire HTBI primers plus Arm-PCR of CDR3 regions. TCRdb reprocessed the multiplex PCR reads with MiXCR, giving one entry per CDR3 protein. There are approximately 540,000 distinct CDR3 sequences in the sample; around 12% occur only once, and around 10% lies in the top ten. This entry comes from a study of regulatory T cells in long-lasting Graves disease. Study as a whole: The antithyroid drugs taken by newly diagnosed Graves' patients had been used for under 3 months. Notes on the study in general: TCR diversity was lower in persistent Graves' patients than in newly diagnosed ones.

Stated time point: newly diagnosed GD, antithyroid drugs for less than 3 months. From PBMCs, RNA was extracted and then used to make the TCR library. These data also featured in a second study, about T cells in Graves' hyperthyroidism and ophthalmopathy. According to that study: A first-round RT-PCR of the TCR CDR3 used the HTBI primer set.

The input for sequencing was peripheral blood mononuclear cells (PBMCs), taken at new diagnosis, from a patient treated with antithyroid drugs. This TCR derives from a woman aged 25 to 39 with Graves disease.

CDR3: CASSPVGRTGETQYF. In DNA, the CDR3 is TGTGCCAGCAGCCCGGTCGGGAGGACAGGAGAGACCCAGTACTTC. This rearrangement joins TRBV12-3 or TRBV12-4 to TRBJ2-5; the D call may be TRBD1 or TRBD2 (7 bases each). This CDR3 is built from 15 residues. V lost 6 bases and J 4 bases, leaving 18 bases between the germline ends.